This T cell receptor (beta chain) was recovered during a study of cytomegalovirus exposure and HLA in healthy donors. Study results and caveats: A later analysis found most CMV-associated TCR beta chains apparently HLA-restricted. Researchers left out some V segments, among them TRBV6-2 and TRBV6-3, as indistinguishable.

Germline CDR1 and CDR2: SGHDT and YYEEEE. CDR3 length: 18 amino acids. Trimming removed 4 bases from V and 6 bases from J; junction bases left unmatched: 18. On this clone: The antigen is not known.

The PCR was carried out with 60 Vbeta primers and 13 Jbeta primers. The data were produced by immunoSEQ multiplex PCR, yet TCRdb's version contains in-frame clones alone and is incomplete. Counted here are under 150,000 clones, 60% to 85% occurring once; the ten biggest clones make up about 6.7%. The sample was PBMCs. The sequence derives from a middle-aged woman in good health and CMV-seropositive. The chain combines TRBV5-6 with TRBJ2-3; 9 nucleotides line up with TRBD1. The CDR3 nucleotides read TGTGCCAGCAGCGCGGAAGCTAGTAGGACAGGGGATCGGGATACGCAGTATTTT. It translates to CASSAEASRTGDRDTQYF.